The T cell receptor (beta chain) under discussion was sequenced for a study of blood T cell repertoires in COVID-19. Study at large: The cDNA or gDNA used as material had been derived from T cells, B-cell-depleted T cells, or PBMCs.

CDR1 and CDR2 from the germline V gene are MNHEY and SVGAGI. V lost 6 bases and J lost 5, with 11 bases in between. The length of the CDR3 is 13 residues. How the authors handled the data: Estimated nucleated cell counts came from reference gene primer amplification. Clones were read by immunoSEQ multiplex PCR, and TCRdb kept only the in-frame ones, dropping some. V, J and clone size are those of that table, while D and trimming were read from the DNA. The sample yields over 200,000 clones, approximately 88% seen once. What was sequenced was PBMCs or T cells enriched from blood (not recorded which). The sequence came from a woman younger than 45 who had been exposed to COVID-19. The chain employs TRBV6-5 and TRBJ1-5, with a tentative D call TRBD1 (6 bases). The CDR3 DNA sequence: TGTGCCAGCAGCTGGACAGTTGATCAGCCCCAGCATTTT. The encoded protein is CASSWTVDQPQHF.